This T cell receptor (beta chain) was sequenced for a study of T-cell reconstitution after alpha-beta-depleted transplantation in children. Trimming took off 0 bases at V and 5 bases at J, with 13 bases between the two ends. The CDR3 is 14 amino acids. Per the germline V gene, CDR1 is DFQATT and CDR2 is SNEGSKA (reference sequence). Unique molecular identifiers were used in preparing the TCRbeta library. Via MiXCR, TCRdb re-called the PCR reads, giving one row per CDR3 protein. The sample holds fewer than 700,000 distinct CDR3 sequences, roughly 13% seen once. The table lists this clonotype with many counts. Its cognate antigen is unknown. Broader study findings: When one year had passed after transplant, most T-cell counts and diversity came from newly produced T cells.

The chain links TRBV20-1 to TRBJ2-5; D possibly uses TRBD1 or TRBD2 (5 bases each). This TCR was sampled from a male patient aged 10 to 17 who had a stem cell transplant for acute myeloid leukemia, so the T cells may come from the graft donor. Sample: PBMCs, mostly from graft donor cells, taken 360 days after TCRalphabeta/CD19-depleted stem cell transplant. For the CDR3, the DNA is TGCAGTGCTAGAGATACAGTCTGGGGGGAGACCCAGTACTTC. Translation: CSARDTVWGETQYF.